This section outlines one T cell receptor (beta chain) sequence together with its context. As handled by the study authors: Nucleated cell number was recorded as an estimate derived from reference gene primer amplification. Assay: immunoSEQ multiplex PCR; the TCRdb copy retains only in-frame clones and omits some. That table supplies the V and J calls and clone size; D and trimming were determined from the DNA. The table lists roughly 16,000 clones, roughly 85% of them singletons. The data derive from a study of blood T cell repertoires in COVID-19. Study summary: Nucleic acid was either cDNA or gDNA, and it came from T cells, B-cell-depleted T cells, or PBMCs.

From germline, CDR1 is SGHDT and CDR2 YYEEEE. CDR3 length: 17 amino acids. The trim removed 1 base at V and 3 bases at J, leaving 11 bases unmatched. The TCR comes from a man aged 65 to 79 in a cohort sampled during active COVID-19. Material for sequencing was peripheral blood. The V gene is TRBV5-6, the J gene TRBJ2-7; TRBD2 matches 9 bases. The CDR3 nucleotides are TGTGCCAGCAGCTTGCTCCCGCCTAGCGGGGCCGGCTACGAGCAGTACTTC. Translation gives CASSLLPPSGAGYEQYF.